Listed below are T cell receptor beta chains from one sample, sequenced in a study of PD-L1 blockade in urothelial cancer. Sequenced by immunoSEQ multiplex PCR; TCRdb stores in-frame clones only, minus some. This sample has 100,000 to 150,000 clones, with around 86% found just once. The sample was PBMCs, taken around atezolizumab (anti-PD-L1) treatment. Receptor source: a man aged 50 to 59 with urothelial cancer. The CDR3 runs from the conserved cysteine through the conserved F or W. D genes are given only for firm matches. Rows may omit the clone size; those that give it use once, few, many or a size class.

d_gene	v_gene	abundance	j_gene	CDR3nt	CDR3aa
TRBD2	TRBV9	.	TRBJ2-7	TGTGCCAGCAGCGAGGGGGGGGCTAGCGGGAGATTGTACGAGCAGTACTTC	CASSEGGASGRLYEQYF
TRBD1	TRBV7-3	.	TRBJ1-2	TGTGCCAGCAGCTTAACGTTGGGGACAGGGGATGGTTGGGTCTATGGCTACACCTTC	CASSLTLGTGDGWVYGYTF
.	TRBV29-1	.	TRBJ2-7	TGCAGCGTTGAAGAAACAGGAAATTCCTACGAGCAGTACTTC	CSVEETGNSYEQYF
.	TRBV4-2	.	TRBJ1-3	TGTGCCAGCAGCCATCCCTCAGCGGACTCTGGAAACACCATATATTTT	CASSHPSADSGNTIYF
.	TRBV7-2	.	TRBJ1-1	TGTGCCAGCAGCTTAGGACCGGCGGTGAACACTGAAGCTTTCTTT	CASSLGPAVNTEAFF
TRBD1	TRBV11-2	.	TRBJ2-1	TGTGCCAGCAGCGGGAGACGGGACAGATATGAGCAGTTCTTC	CASSGRRDRYEQFF
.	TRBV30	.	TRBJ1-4	TGTGCCTGGACCAGGGTAGGGGCAACTAATGAAAAACTGTTTTTT	CAWTRVGATNEKLFF
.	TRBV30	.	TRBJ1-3	TGTGCCAGAGGGATTCCTGGAAACACCATATATTTT	CARGIPGNTIYF
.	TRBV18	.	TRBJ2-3	TGTGCCAGCTCACCACCGAATGGCGGTGTATTGTCCGATACGCAGTATTTT	CASSPPNGGVLSDTQYF
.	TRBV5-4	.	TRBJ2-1	TGTGCCAGCAGCTCGGTAGGAGCGGAGTTCTACAATGAGCAGTTCTTC	CASSSVGAEFYNEQFF
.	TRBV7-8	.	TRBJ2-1	TGTGCCAGCAGCCCCAGACTAGCACAGGGCAATGAGCAGTTCTTC	CASSPRLAQGNEQFF
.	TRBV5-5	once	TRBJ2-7	TGTGCCAGCAGCCCGGCAGGGGTTTACGAGCAGTACTTC	CASSPAGVYEQYF
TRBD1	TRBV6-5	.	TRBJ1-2	TGTGCCAGCAGTCGACAGGGAAGTGGCTACACCTTC	CASSRQGSGYTF
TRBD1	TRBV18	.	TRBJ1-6	TGTGCCAGCTCACAGGGACAGGGTGGAGCGAGGAATTCACCCCTCCACTTT	CASSQGQGGARNSPLHF
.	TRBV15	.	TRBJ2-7	TGTGCCACCAGCAGAGCCCGAGGCGAGCAGTACTTC	CATSRARGEQYF
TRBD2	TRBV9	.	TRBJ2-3	TGTGCCAGCAGCGCACAGCGGGAGAACACAGATACGCAGTATTTT	CASSAQRENTDTQYF
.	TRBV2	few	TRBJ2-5	TGTGCCGGGGCGGAGCGAAGAGGAGAGACCCAGTACTTC	CAGAERRGETQYF
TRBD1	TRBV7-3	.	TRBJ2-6	TGTGCCAGCAGCTTAAGTGGGACAGCAGGGGCCAACGTCCTGACTTTC	CASSLSGTAGANVLTF
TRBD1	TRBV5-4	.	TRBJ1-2	TGTGCCAGCAGCCTCGCCAGGGACAGGGGGCACTACACCTTC	CASSLARDRGHYTF
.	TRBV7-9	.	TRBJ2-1	TGTGCCAGCAGCCCCGGGGGCCGAGGGGGAGGGGTTTACAATGAGCAGTTCTTC	CASSPGGRGGGVYNEQFF
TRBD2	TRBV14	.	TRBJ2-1	TGTGCCAGCAGCCAAGGGGGGGGTAGGGCCTGGAGCGCCTACAATGAGCAGTTCTTC	CASSQGGGRAWSAYNEQFF
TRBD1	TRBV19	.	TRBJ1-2	TGTGCCACAGGGGGCCCCTATGGCTACACCTTC	CATGGPYGYTF
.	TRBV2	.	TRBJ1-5	TGTGCCAGCAGACGGGGGGACCCCATCAATCAGCCCCAGCATTTT	CASRRGDPINQPQHF
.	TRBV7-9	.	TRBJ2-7	TGTGCCAGCAGCTTAACGGGTACGAGCTCCTACGAGCAGTACTTC	CASSLTGTSSYEQYF
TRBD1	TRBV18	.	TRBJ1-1	TGTGCCAGCTCACGACAGGGGACGAACACTGAAGCTTTCTTT	CASSRQGTNTEAFF
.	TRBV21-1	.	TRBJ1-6	TGTGCCAGCAGCAGGCGTACAGGGGAGCAATTAGGTTCACCCCTCCACTTT	CASSRRTGEQLGSPLHF
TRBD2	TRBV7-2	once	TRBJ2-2	TGTGCCAGCAGCCCGACGGTGGGAGCGGGAGGGCCCGGGGAGCTGTTTTTT	CASSPTVGAGGPGELFF
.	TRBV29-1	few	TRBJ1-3	TGCAGCGTCAGACGGGGATCTGGAAACACCATATATTTT	CSVRRGSGNTIYF
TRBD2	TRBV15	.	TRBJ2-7	TGTGCCACCAGCAGAGGACGGCGGGAGGGACCCTACGAGCAGTACTTC	CATSRGRREGPYEQYF
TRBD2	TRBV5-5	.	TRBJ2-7	TGTGCCAGCAGCTGGGGGGGACCCTACGAGCAGTACTTC	CASSWGGPYEQYF
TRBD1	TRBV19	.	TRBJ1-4	TGTGCCAGTAGTCTACTACAGGGGGCAACTAATGAAAAACTGTTTTTT	CASSLLQGATNEKLFF
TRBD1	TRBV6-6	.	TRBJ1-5	TGTGCCAGCAGGCGACAGGGGTCCAATCAGCCCCAGCATTTT	CASRRQGSNQPQHF
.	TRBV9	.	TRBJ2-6	TGTGCCAGCAGCGGGGGAGTCCCCTCTGGGGCCAACGTCCTGACTTTC	CASSGGVPSGANVLTF
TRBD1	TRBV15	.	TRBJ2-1	TGTGCCACCAGCAGTCGACAGGGGGACAATGAGCAGTTCTTC	CATSSRQGDNEQFF
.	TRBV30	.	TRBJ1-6	TGTGCCTGGAGTCAGTTTAATTCACCCCTCCACTTT	CAWSQFNSPLHF
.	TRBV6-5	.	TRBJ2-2	TGTGCCAGCAGAGACAGATGGGCGACGAGGGAGCTGTTTTTT	CASRDRWATRELFF
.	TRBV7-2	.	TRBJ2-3	TGTGCCAGCAGACCCCTAGCTACAGATACGCAGTATTTT	CASRPLATDTQYF
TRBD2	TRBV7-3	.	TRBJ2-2	TGTGCCAGCAGCTTAGTGGGAGGGCCCACCGGGGAGCTGTTTTTT	CASSLVGGPTGELFF
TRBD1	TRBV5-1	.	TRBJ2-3	TGCGCCAGCAGCTATACGACAGGGATCGGCACAGATACGCAGTATTTT	CASSYTTGIGTDTQYF
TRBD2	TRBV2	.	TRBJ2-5	TGTGCCAGAGTACGGACTAGCGGGCAAGAGACCCAGTACTTC	CARVRTSGQETQYF
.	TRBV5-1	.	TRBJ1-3	TGCGCCAGCAGCTTGTCCCCTCCCGGGAGCTCTGGAAACACCATATATTTT	CASSLSPPGSSGNTIYF
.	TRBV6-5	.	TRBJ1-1	TGTGCCAGCGGTGACAGCACTGAAGCTTTCTTT	CASGDSTEAFF
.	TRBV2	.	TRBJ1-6	TGTGCCTACGACCCACCACGGGTCCATAATTCACCCCTCCACTTT	CAYDPPRVHNSPLHF
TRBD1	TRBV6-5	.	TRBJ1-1	TGTGCCAGCAGGCGGACAGGGGAGTCCACTGAAGCTTTCTTT	CASRRTGESTEAFF
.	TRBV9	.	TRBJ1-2	TGTGCCAGCAGCGTACTAGACGATTCGGATGGCTACACCTTC	CASSVLDDSDGYTF
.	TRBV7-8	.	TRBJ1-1	TGTGCCAGCAGCCCCCATCGGGGTTTGAACACTGAAGCTTTCTTT	CASSPHRGLNTEAFF
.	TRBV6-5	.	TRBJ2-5	TGTGCCAGCAGTCCCTCTCTCGGGGTGCGGGAGACCCAGTACTTC	CASSPSLGVRETQYF
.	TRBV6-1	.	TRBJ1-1	TGTGCCAGCTCCCCCGGAGGCCTTGAAGCTTTCTTT	CASSPGGLEAFF
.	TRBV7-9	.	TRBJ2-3	TGTGCCAGCAGCTTAATGGCATCCACTAGCGGGACAGGGTCGGATACGCAGTATTTT	CASSLMASTSGTGSDTQYF
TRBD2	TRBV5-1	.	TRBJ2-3	TGCGCCAGCAGCTTGGGGACTAGCGGAACAGATACGCAGTATTTT	CASSLGTSGTDTQYF
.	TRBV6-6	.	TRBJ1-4	TGTGCCAGCCGACAGCCAACTAATGAAAAACTGTTTTTT	CASRQPTNEKLFF
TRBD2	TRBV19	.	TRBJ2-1	TGTGCCAGTAGTCGGAGCGGGAGGGTTTCGTGGAATGAGCAGTTCTTC	CASSRSGRVSWNEQFF
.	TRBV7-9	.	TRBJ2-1	TGTGCCAGCAGCGGAGAGGTCGATGAGCAGTTCTTC	CASSGEVDEQFF
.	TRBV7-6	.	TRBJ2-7	TGTGCCAGCAGCTTAGCATCAGATTACGAGCAGTACTTC	CASSLASDYEQYF
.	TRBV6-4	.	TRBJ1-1	TGTGCCAGCAGTCAGGGGATGGGGAACACTGAAGCTTTCTTT	CASSQGMGNTEAFF
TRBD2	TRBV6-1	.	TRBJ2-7	TGTGCCAGCAGTGGGGCGGGGGGTCATACCGAGCAGTACTTC	CASSGAGGHTEQYF
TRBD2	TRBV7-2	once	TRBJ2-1	TGTGCCAGCAGCTTTCTAGCGGGAGGAGGTAGGGTCAATGAGCAGTTCTTC	CASSFLAGGGRVNEQFF
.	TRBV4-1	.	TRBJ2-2	TGCGCCAGCAGCCAAGTCAACACCCGATCCACCGGGGAGCTGTTTTTT	CASSQVNTRSTGELFF
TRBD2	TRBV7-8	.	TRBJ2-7	TGTGCCAGCAGCCCACAGACTAGCGGGAGAGGTTACGAGCAGTACTTC	CASSPQTSGRGYEQYF